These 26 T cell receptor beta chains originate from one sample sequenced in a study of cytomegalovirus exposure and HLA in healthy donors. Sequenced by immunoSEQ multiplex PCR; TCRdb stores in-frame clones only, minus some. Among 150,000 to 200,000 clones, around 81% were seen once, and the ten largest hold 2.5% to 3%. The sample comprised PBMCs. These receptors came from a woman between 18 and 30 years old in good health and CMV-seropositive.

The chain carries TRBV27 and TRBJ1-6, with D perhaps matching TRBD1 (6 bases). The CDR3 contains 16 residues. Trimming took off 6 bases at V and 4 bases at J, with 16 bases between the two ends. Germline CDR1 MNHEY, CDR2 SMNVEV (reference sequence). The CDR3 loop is CASSNHPRGYNSPLHF. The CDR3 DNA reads TGTGCCAGCAGCAATCACCCCAGGGGATATAATTCACCCCTCCACTTT.

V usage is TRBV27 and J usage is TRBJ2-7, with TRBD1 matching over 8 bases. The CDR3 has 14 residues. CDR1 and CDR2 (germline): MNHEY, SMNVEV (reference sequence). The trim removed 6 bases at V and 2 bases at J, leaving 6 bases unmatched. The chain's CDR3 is CASRAGQGTYEQYF. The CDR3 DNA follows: TGTGCCAGCAGGGCTGGACAGGGAACCTACGAGCAGTACTTC.

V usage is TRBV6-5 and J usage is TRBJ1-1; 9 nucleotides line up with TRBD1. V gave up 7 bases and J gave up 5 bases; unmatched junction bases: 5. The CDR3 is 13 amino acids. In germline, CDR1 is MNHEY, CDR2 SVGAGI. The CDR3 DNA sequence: TGTGCCAGCATGGGGACAGGGAGGACTGAAGCTTTCTTT. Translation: CASMGTGRTEAFF.

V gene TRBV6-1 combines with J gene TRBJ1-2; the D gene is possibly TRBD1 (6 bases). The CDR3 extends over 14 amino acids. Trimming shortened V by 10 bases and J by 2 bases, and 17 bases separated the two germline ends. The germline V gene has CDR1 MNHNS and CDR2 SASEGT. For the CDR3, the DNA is TGTGCCACCTCTACAGGGATCGTAAACTATGGCTACACCTTC. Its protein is CATSTGIVNYGYTF.

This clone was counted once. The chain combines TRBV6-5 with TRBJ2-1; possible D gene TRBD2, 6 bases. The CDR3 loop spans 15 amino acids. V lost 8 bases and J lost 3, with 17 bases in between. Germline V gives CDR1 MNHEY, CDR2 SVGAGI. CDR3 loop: CASVGTALGYNEQFF. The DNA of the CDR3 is TGTGCCAGCGTGGGGACTGCCTTAGGCTACAATGAGCAGTTCTTC.

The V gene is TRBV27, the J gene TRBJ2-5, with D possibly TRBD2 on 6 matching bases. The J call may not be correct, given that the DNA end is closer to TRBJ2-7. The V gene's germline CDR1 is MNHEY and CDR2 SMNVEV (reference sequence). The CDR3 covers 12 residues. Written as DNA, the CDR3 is TGTGCCAGCCGGGTGGGGGGAGGCGAGCAGTACTTC. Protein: CASRVGGGEQYF.

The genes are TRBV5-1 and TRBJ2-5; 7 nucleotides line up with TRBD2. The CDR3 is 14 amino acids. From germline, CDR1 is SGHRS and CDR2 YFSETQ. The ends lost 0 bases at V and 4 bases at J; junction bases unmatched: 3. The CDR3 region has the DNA TGCGCCAGCAGCTTGGAAGCGGGGACAGAGACCCAGTACTTC. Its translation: CASSLEAGTETQYF.

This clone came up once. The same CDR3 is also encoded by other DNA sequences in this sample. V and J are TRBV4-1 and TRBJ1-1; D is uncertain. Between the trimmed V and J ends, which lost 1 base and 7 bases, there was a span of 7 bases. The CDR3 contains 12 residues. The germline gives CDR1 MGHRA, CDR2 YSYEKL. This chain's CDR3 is CASSQGADEAFF. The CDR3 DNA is TGCGCCAGCAGCCAAGGGGCAGATGAAGCTTTCTTT.

CDR3 in DNA: TGTGCCAGTAGTATGGACAGGTCCTACGAGCAGTACTTC. It codes for CASSMDRSYEQYF. The rearrangement links TRBV19 to TRBJ2-7; 7 bases agree with TRBD1. Germline V lookup: CDR1 LNHDA, CDR2 SQIVND (reference sequence). The CDR3 has 13 amino acids. V shed 3 bases, J shed 1 base, and the junction held 0 bases outside the gene matches. The whole variable domain, remainder taken from reference TRBV19 and TRBJ2-7, is DGGITQSPKYLFRKEGQNVTLSCEQNLNHDAMYWYRQDPGQGLRLIYYSQIVNDFQKGDIAEGYSVSREKKESFPLTVTSAQKNPTAFYLCASSMDRSYEQYFGPGTRLTVT.

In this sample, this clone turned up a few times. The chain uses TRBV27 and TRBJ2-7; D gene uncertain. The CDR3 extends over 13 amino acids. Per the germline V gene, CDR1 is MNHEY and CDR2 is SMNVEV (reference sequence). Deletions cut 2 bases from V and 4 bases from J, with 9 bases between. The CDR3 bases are TGTGCCAGCAGTTTAGGTTCGGTGTACGAGCAGTACTTC. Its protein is CASSLGSVYEQYF.

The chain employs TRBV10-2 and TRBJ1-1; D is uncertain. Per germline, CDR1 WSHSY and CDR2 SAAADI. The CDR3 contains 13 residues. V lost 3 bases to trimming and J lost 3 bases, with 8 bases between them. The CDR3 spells CASSDSHHTEAFF. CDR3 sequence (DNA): TGCGCCAGCAGTGATAGTCACCACACTGAAGCTTTCTTT.

For the CDR3, the DNA is TGTGCCAGCAGCCGGGGGGAAACCGGGGAGCTGTTTTTT. Translation: CASSRGETGELFF. The rearrangement uses TRBV7-7 and TRBJ2-2, with 7 bases matching TRBD2. Germline CDR1 SSHAT, CDR2 FNYEAQ (reference sequence). The CDR3 has 13 amino acids. The ends lost 5 bases at V and 5 bases at J; junction bases unmatched: 2. Full variable domain (missing parts from reference TRBV7-7 and TRBJ2-2): GAGVSQSPRYKVTKRGQDVTLRCDPISSHATLYWYQQALGQGPEFLTYFNYEAQPDKSGLPSDRFSAERPEGSISTLTIQRTEQRDSAMYRCASSRGETGELFFGEGSRLTVL.

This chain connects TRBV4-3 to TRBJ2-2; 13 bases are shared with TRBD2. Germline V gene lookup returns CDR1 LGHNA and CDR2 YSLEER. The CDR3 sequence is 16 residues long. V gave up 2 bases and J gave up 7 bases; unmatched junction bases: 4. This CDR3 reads CASSQTSGGVVGELFF. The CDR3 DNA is TGCGCCAGCAGCCAAACTAGCGGGGGGGTGGTCGGGGAGCTGTTTTTT.

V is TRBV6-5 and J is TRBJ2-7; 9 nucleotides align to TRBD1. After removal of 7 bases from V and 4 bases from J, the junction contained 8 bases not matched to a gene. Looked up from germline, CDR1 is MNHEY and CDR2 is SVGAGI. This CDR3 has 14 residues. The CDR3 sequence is CASTTPGQGYEQYF. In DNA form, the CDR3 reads TGTGCCAGCACCACCCCGGGACAGGGATACGAGCAGTACTTC.

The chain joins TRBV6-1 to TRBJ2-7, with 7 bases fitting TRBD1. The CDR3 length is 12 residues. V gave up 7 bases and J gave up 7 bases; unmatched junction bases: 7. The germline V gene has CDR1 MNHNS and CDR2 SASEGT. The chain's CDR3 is CASNGQDQEQYF. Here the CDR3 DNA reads TGTGCCAGCAATGGACAGGATCAGGAGCAGTACTTC.

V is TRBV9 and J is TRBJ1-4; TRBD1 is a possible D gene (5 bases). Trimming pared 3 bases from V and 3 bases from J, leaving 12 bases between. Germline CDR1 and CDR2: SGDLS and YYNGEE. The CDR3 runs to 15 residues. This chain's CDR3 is CASSESTVPNEKLFF. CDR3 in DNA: TGTGCCAGCAGCGAGTCGACAGTCCCTAATGAAAAACTGTTTTTT.

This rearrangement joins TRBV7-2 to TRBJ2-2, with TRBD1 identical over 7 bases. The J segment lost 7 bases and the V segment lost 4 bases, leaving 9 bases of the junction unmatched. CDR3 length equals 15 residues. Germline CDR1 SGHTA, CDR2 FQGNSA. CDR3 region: CASSSGRGWGGELFF. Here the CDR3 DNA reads TGTGCCAGCAGCTCCGGCAGGGGGTGGGGCGGGGAGCTGTTTTTT.

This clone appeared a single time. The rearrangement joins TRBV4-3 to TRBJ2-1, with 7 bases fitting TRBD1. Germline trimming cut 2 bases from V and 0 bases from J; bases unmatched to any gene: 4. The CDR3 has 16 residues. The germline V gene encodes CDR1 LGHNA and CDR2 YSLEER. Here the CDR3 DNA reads TGCGCCAGCAGCCAAACAGGGGCGAGCTCCTACAATGAGCAGTTCTTC. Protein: CASSQTGASSYNEQFF.

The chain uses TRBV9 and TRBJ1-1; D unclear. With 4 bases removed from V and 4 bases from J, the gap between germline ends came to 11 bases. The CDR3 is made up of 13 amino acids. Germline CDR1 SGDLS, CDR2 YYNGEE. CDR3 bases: TGTGCCAGCAGCCCCCGGTTCGGCACTGAAGCTTTCTTT. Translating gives CASSPRFGTEAFF.

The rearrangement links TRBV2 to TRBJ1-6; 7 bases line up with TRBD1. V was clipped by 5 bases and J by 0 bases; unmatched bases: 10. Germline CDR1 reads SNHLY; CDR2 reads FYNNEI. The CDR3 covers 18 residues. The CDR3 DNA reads TGTGCCAGCAGTCAACGGACAGGTTTGAGCTCCTATAATTCACCCCTCCACTTT. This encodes CASSQRTGLSSYNSPLHF.

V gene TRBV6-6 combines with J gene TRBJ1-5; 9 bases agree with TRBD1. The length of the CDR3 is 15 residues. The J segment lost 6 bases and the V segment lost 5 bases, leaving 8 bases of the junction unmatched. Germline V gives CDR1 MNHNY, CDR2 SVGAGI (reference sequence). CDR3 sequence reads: CASSREQGAGQPQHF. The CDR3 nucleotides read TGTGCCAGCAGTAGGGAACAGGGGGCTGGTCAGCCCCAGCATTTT.

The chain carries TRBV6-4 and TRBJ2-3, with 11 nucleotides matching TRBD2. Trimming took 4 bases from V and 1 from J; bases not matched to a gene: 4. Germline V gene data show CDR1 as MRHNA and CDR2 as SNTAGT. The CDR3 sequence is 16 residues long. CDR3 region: CASSAHSGGGTDTQYF. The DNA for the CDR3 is TGTGCCAGCAGTGCCCATAGCGGGGGGGGCACAGATACGCAGTATTTT.

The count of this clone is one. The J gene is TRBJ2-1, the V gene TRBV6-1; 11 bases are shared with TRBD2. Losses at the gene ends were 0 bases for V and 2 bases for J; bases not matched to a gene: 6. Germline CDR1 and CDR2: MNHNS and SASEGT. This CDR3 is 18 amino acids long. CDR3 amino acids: CASSEAPSGGPAYNEQFF. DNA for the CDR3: TGTGCCAGCAGTGAAGCCCCTAGCGGGGGGCCGGCCTACAATGAGCAGTTCTTC.

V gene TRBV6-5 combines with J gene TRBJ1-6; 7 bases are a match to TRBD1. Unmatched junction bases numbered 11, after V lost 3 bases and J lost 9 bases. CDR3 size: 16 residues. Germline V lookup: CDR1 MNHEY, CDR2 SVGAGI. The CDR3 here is CASSYSSDRRGSPLHF. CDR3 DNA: TGTGCCAGCAGTTATTCTTCGGACAGGAGGGGTTCACCCCTCCACTTT.

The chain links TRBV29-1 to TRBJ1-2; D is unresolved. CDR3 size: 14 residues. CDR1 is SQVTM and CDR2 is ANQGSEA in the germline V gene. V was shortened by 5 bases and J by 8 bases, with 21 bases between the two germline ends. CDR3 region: CSVSVEELMVGYTF. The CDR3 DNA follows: TGCAGCGTTTCCGTGGAGGAATTGATGGTGGGCTACACCTTC.

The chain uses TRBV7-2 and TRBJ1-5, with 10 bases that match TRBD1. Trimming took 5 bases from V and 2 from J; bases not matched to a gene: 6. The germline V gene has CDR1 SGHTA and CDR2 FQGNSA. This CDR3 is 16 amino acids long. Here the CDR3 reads CASSPDRGQGNQPQHF. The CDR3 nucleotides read TGTGCCAGCAGCCCTGACAGGGGGCAAGGCAATCAGCCCCAGCATTTT.